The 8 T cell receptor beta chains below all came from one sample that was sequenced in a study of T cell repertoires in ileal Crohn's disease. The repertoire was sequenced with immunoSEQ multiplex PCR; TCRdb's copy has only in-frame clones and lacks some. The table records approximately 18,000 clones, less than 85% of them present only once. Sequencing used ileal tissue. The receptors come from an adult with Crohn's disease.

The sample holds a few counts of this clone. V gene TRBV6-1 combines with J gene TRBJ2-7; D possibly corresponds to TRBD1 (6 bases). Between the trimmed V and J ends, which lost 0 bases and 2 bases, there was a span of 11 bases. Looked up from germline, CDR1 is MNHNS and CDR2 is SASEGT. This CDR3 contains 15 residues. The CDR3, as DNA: TGTGCCAGCAGTGAAGCGCTAGGGGGTCCCTACGAGCAGTACTTC. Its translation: CASSEALGGPYEQYF.

For the CDR3, the DNA is TGTGCCAGCGGACAGGTCAATCAGCCCCAGCATTTT. This sequence encodes CASGQVNQPQHF. The J gene is TRBJ1-5, the V gene TRBV6-6; TRBD1 matches 7 bases. Germline lookup yields CDR1 MNHNY and CDR2 SVGAGI (reference sequence). This CDR3 spans 12 amino acids. The junction had 1 base not matched to a gene; V was cut back by 8 bases and J by 3 bases.

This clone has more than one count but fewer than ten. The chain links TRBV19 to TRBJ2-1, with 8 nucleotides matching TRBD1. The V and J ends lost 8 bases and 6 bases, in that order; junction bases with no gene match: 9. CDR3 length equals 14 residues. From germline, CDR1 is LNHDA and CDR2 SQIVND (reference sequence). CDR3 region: CASGLGRGLNEQFF. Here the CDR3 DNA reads TGTGCCAGTGGCCTGGGCAGGGGGCTCAATGAGCAGTTCTTC.

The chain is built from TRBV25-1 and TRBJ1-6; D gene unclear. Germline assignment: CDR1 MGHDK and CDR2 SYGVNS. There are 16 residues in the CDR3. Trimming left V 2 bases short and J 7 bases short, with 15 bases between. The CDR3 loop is CASSEGPGISNSPLHF. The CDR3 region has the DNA TGTGCCAGCAGTGAAGGTCCGGGGATCTCCAATTCACCCCTCCACTTT.

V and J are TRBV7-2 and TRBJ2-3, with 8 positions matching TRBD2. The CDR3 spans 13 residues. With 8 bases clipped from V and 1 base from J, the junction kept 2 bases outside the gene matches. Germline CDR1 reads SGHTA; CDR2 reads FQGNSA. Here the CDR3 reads CASRRGGTDTQYF. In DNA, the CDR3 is TGTGCCAGCCGGCGGGGGGGCACAGATACGCAGTATTTT.

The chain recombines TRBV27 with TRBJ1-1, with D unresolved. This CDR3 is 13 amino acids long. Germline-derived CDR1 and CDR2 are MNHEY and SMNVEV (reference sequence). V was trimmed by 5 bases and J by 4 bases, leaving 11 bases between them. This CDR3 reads CASSPQYRTEAFF. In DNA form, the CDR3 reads TGTGCCAGCAGTCCCCAGTACCGCACTGAAGCTTTCTTT.

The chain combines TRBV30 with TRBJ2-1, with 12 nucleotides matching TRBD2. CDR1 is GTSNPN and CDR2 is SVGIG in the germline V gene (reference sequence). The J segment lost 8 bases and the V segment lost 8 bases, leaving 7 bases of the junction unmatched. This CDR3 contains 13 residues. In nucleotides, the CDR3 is TGTGCCGGTACTAGCGGGGGGTCGGATGAGCAGTTCTTC. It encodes CAGTSGGSDEQFF.

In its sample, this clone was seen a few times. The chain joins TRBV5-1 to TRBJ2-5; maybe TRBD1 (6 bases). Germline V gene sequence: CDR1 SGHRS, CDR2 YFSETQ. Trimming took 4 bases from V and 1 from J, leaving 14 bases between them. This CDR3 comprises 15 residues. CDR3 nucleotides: TGCGCCAGCAGCCCAGGACAGATTACCCAAGAGACCCAGTACTTC. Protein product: CASSPGQITQETQYF.